This T cell receptor (beta chain) was documented in a study of T cells after posttransplantation cyclophosphamide. This clone was seen ten or more times. Generated by immunoSEQ multiplex PCR, the TCRdb table keeps only in-frame clones and is missing some. The record shows roughly 42,000 clones for this sample, with no singletons present. In germline, CDR1 is SGHRS, CDR2 YFSETQ. CDR3 length equals 14 residues. Trimming took off 4 bases at V and 4 bases at J, with 14 bases between the two ends. The chain links TRBV5-1 to TRBJ2-5, with a weak D call TRBD2 (6 bases). The sequenced sample was PBMCs. The TCR was taken from a woman aged 50 to 65 in good health and a related stem cell transplant donor. The CDR3 DNA follows: TGCGCCAGCAGCCCAGGAGGGGTCCGAGAGACCCAGTACTTC. Translated: CASSPGGVRETQYF. The variable domain in full, with the rest retrieved from reference TRBV5-1 and TRBJ2-5, is KAGVTQTPRYLIKTRGQQVTLSCSPISGHRSVSWYQQTPGQGLQFLFEYFSETQRNKGNFPGRFSGRQFSNSRSEMNVSTLELGDSALYLCASSPGGVRETQYFGPGTRLLVL.